The 13 T cell receptor beta chains reported below all come from one sample, sequenced in a study of blood T cell repertoires in COVID-19. Assay used: immunoSEQ multiplex PCR; TCRdb lists only in-frame clones, some missing. This table has 250,000 or so clones, 85% to 90% appearing once. Sequencing was done on a sample of peripheral blood. The receptors originated from a middle-aged woman who had recovered from COVID-19.

The V and J genes are TRBV18 and TRBJ2-3; the match to TRBD2 covers 10 bases. CDR3 length: 15 amino acids. V lost 0 bases, J lost 12 bases, and 9 bases stayed unmatched. Germline V gene data show CDR1 as KGHSH and CDR2 as LQKENI. The CDR3 spells CASSPPGLAGAFQYF. CDR3 sequence (DNA): TGTGCCAGCTCACCACCGGGGCTAGCGGGGGCCTTCCAGTATTTT. Using reference TRBV18 and TRBJ2-3 for the parts outside the CDR3, the full variable domain is NAGVMQNPRHLVRRRGQEARLRCSPMKGHSHVYWYRQLPEEGLKFMVYLQKENIIDESGMPKERFSAEFPKEGPSILRIQQVVRGDSAAYFCASSPPGLAGAFQYFGPGTRLTVL.

V is TRBV14 and J is TRBJ1-6, with D unclear. CDR3 length equals 15 residues. Germline assignment: CDR1 SGHDN and CDR2 FVKESK. With 6 bases removed from V and 6 bases from J, the gap between germline ends came to 15 bases. CDR3 loop: CASSQRWSGNSPLHF. The CDR3 DNA is TGTGCCAGCAGTCAACGGTGGAGTGGTAATTCACCCCTCCACTTT.

V and J are TRBV11-2 and TRBJ2-7, with D perhaps TRBD1 (6 bases). The V end lost 4 bases, the J end lost 4 bases, and 17 bases lay between the germline ends. Germline V gene sequence: CDR1 SGHAT, CDR2 FQNNGV. The CDR3 covers 15 residues. As DNA, the CDR3 is TGTGCCAGCAGCTGGAGAGGGGGAATAGGGTACGAGCAGTACTTC. This encodes CASSWRGGIGYEQYF.

The rearrangement joins TRBV25-1 to TRBJ2-7; a possible D gene is TRBD1 (6 bases). Looked up from germline, CDR1 is MGHDK and CDR2 is SYGVNS. Trimming stripped 6 bases from V and 3 bases from J, with 12 bases between. The length of the CDR3 is 13 residues. This CDR3 reads CASSRDTLYEQYF. The CDR3 DNA is TGTGCCAGCAGCCGGGACACGCTCTACGAGCAGTACTTC.

This sequence joins TRBV5-4 and TRBJ2-4; D remains ambiguous. V lost 1 base and J lost 7, with 15 bases in between. The germline CDR1 and CDR2 sequences are SGHNT and YYREEE (reference sequence). The CDR3 contains 15 residues. The CDR3 DNA follows: TGTGCCAGCAGCTTGTGGGCATCCCCAATGAACATTCAGTACTTC. Protein product: CASSLWASPMNIQYF. Supplemented by reference TRBV5-4 and TRBJ2-4, the full variable domain reads ETGVTQSPTHLIKTRGQQVTLRCSSQSGHNTVSWYQQALGQGPQFIFQYYREEENGRGNFPPRFSGLQFPNYSSELNVNALELDDSALYLCASSLWASPMNIQYFGAGTRLSVL.

The chain couples TRBV7-2 to TRBJ2-1; maybe TRBD1 (6 bases). This CDR3 is built from 14 residues. The V gene lost 6 bases and the J gene lost 2 bases, with 11 bases spanning the gap. Germline lookup yields CDR1 SGHTA and CDR2 FQGNSA. The CDR3 region is CASSQDRTYNEQFF. The CDR3 DNA reads TGTGCCAGCAGTCAAGACAGGACCTACAATGAGCAGTTCTTC.

This rearrangement joins TRBV11-2 to TRBJ2-7; D ambiguous. The CDR3 consists of 11 residues. Germline V gene data show CDR1 as SGHAT and CDR2 as FQNNGV. V was pared by 1 base and J by 6 bases, with 4 bases between. The DNA for the CDR3 is TGTGCCAGCAGCTTAGTCCGCGAGCAGTACTTC. This gives the protein CASSLVREQYF.

J is TRBJ1-2 and V is TRBV30; tentatively, D is TRBD1 (6 bases). Germline V gene lookup returns CDR1 GTSNPN and CDR2 SVGIG (reference sequence). V shed 0 bases and J shed 6 bases, with 14 bases lying between them. The CDR3 covers 14 residues. The DNA for the CDR3 is TGTGCCTGGAGTGTAGGGTTCCCAGGGGATGGCTACACCTTC. It is translated as CAWSVGFPGDGYTF.

This clone has only one observation. The V call is TRBV7-2, the J call TRBJ2-5; 8 nucleotides agree with TRBD2. The V gene end was trimmed by 4 bases and the J gene end by 2 bases; junction bases not matched to a gene: 6. Germline lookup yields CDR1 SGHTA and CDR2 FQGNSA. This CDR3 has 15 residues. CDR3 amino acids: CASSWRRGAQETQYF. The CDR3 DNA follows: TGTGCCAGCAGCTGGAGGCGGGGGGCGCAAGAGACCCAGTACTTC.

This clone came up many times. The chain carries TRBV18 and TRBJ1-3; 7 bases line up with TRBD1. J was trimmed by 1 base and V by 6 bases; bases with no gene match: 3. The CDR3 runs 14 residues. Germline CDR1 KGHSH, CDR2 LQKENI. CDR3 loop: CASSRQGSGNTIYF. The CDR3 DNA reads as TGTGCCAGCTCTCGACAGGGATCTGGAAACACCATATATTTT. The full variable domain, rest sourced from reference TRBV18 and TRBJ1-3, is NAGVMQNPRHLVRRRGQEARLRCSPMKGHSHVYWYRQLPEEGLKFMVYLQKENIIDESGMPKERFSAEFPKEGPSILRIQQVVRGDSAAYFCASSRQGSGNTIYFGEGSWLTVV.

This clone came up once. The V gene is TRBV30, the J gene TRBJ1-2; a weak D match, TRBD1 (6 bases). Germline V lookup: CDR1 GTSNPN, CDR2 SVGIG (reference sequence). V lost 3 bases to trimming and J lost 4 bases, with 9 bases between them. The CDR3 is made up of 12 amino acids. CDR3 in DNA: TGTGCCTGGAGCACCAGGGGCTATGGCTACACCTTC. Translation: CAWSTRGYGYTF. Based on the CDR3 plus reference TRBV30 and TRBJ1-2, the full variable domain is SQTIHQWPATLVQPVGSPLSLECTVEGTSNPNLYWYRQAAGRGLQLLFYSVGIGQISSEVPQNLSASRPQDRQFILSSKKLLLSDSGFYLCAWSTRGYGYTFGSGTRLTVV.

In DNA form, the CDR3 reads TGCGCCAGCACCCTTATTCCGGGACAGGGGCTCACCGGGGAGCTGTTTTTT. Its translation: CASTLIPGQGLTGELFF. V is TRBV5-1 and J is TRBJ2-2; 10 bases are a match to TRBD1. With 6 bases clipped from V and 4 bases from J, the junction kept 12 bases outside the gene matches. CDR3 size: 17 residues. CDR1 and CDR2 (germline): SGHRS, YFSETQ.

Points on this clone: This CDR3 is also generated by other DNA sequences in the sample. This chain links TRBV10-3 with TRBJ1-5; 9 bases are shared with TRBD1. The CDR3 sequence is 16 residues long. Germline assignment: CDR1 ENHRY and CDR2 SYGVKD. The trim removed 0 bases at V and 2 bases at J, leaving 2 bases unmatched. The CDR3 nucleotides read TGTGCCATCAGTGAGTCTGGGGACAGGGGCAATCAGCCCCAGCATTTT. This codes for CAISESGDRGNQPQHF.